These 19 T cell receptor beta chains were sequenced from one sample in a study of blood T cell repertoires in COVID-19 (TCRdb year 2020). The library was prepared using the immunoSEQ multiplex PCR assay. In its TCRdb copy, this immuneACCESS table keeps in-frame sequences only and misses some clones. Where compared with another copy, unresolved V genes explain less than half of these, and the others have no known cause. The sample table records some 42,000 clones; around 89% of these occur just once. 3.7% of the sample is in the top ten clones. Sequencing was done on a sample of peripheral blood. Source of these receptors: a human donor in a cohort sampled during active COVID-19.

Here the CDR3 reads CAISDSGGETQYF. For the CDR3, the DNA is TGTGCCATCAGTGATAGCGGGGGAGAGACCCAGTACTTC. The genes are TRBV10-3 and TRBJ2-5; 9 nucleotides match TRBD2. This CDR3 has 13 residues. Losses at the gene ends were 3 bases for V and 4 bases for J; bases not matched to a gene: 0. CDR1 ENHRY and CDR2 SYGVKD come from the germline V gene.

This clone has just a few counts. The V and J genes are TRBV30 and TRBJ2-5; 7 bases are shared with TRBD2. Per the germline V gene, CDR1 is GTSNPN and CDR2 is SVGIG (reference sequence). The CDR3 runs 15 residues. The V gene end was trimmed by 1 base and the J gene end by 5 bases; junction bases not matched to a gene: 10. The CDR3 here is CAWSGERGLRETQYF. The CDR3 DNA follows: TGTGCCTGGAGTGGGGAGCGGGGCCTTCGGGAGACCCAGTACTTC.

CDR3 coding DNA: TGTGCCAGCAGTTACGGCCAGACTAGCGCTGGGACCCAGTACTTC. It translates to CASSYGQTSAGTQYF. V and J are TRBV6-5 and TRBJ2-5, with 8 nucleotides matching TRBD2. The ends lost 2 bases at V and 7 bases at J; junction bases unmatched: 9. CDR1 MNHEY and CDR2 SVGAGI come from the germline V gene. The CDR3 runs 15 residues.

The rearrangement links TRBV12-2 to TRBJ1-2; the table assigns TRBD1, which was not confirmed against the DNA. TRBV12-2 is designated a pseudogene. The CDR3 is made up of 16 amino acids. CDR3 in DNA: TGTGCAAGTCGTCCGGGACAGGGTAGATGTCCCTATGGCTACACCTTC. Protein: CASRPGQGRCPYGYTF.

This sequence joins TRBV5-1 and TRBJ1-2; the D gene is possibly TRBD1 (5 bases). The CDR3 consists of 14 residues. Germline assignment: CDR1 SGHRS and CDR2 YFSETQ. Trimming took 1 base from V and 0 from J, leaving 7 bases between them. The CDR3 sequence: CASSLTGANYGYTF. The CDR3 nucleotides read TGCGCCAGCAGCTTGACGGGGGCTAACTATGGCTACACCTTC.

There are a few counts of this clone. J is TRBJ1-1 and V is TRBV5-8; 7 bases map to TRBD1. The CDR3 covers 17 residues. V trimming: 4 bases; J trimming: 0 bases; junction bases outside the gene matches: 12. Germline V gives CDR1 SGHTS, CDR2 YDEGEE. CDR3 residues: CASSPPGQPAMNTEAFF. CDR3 DNA: TGTGCCAGCAGCCCCCCGGGACAGCCCGCTATGAACACTGAAGCTTTCTTT.

The CDR3 nucleotides are TGTGCCAGCAGTTTCAGGGGGCAAGGCACTGAAGCTTTCTTT. Its protein is CASSFRGQGTEAFF. V gene TRBV6-5 combines with J gene TRBJ1-1, with 8 bases aligning to TRBD1. The V gene's germline CDR1 is MNHEY and CDR2 SVGAGI. The junction had 5 bases not matched to a gene; V was cut back by 4 bases and J by 4 bases. CDR3 size: 14 residues.

Concerning this clone: One end of the junction is discordant with germline, which a read error may explain. The V gene is TRBV4-1, the J gene TRBJ2-3; 8 positions agree with TRBD2. Germline V gene sequence: CDR1 MGHRA, CDR2 YSYEKL. The CDR3 spans 13 residues. As DNA, the CDR3 is TGCGCCAGCAGCCCCGGGACCGGGGGGGCCGGGCATTTT. Encoded protein: CASSPGTGGAGHF.

The chain's CDR3 is CASSFGDEQYF. The CDR3 region has the DNA TGTGCCAGCAGCTTCGGGGACGAGCAGTACTTC. V gene TRBV7-6 combines with J gene TRBJ2-7; the D gene is possibly TRBD2 (5 bases). Germline V gene lookup returns CDR1 SGHVS and CDR2 FNYEAQ. V was cut by 3 bases and J by 5 bases, with 5 bases left in between. The CDR3 is made up of 11 amino acids. The complete variable domain, with remaining parts taken from reference TRBV7-6 and TRBJ2-7, reads GAGVSQSPRYKVTKRGQDVALRCDPISGHVSLYWYRQALGQGPEFLTYFNYEAQQDKSGLPNDRFSAERPEGSISTLTIQRTEQRDSAMYRCASSFGDEQYFGPGTRLTVT.

This rearrangement joins TRBV10-1 to TRBJ1-3, with D uncertain. Trimming took off 1 base at V and 1 base at J, with 8 bases between the two ends. This CDR3 spans 15 amino acids. Per the germline V gene, CDR1 is WNHNN and CDR2 is SYGVQD (reference sequence). The CDR3 loop is CASSEFRTSGNTIYF. CDR3 nucleotide sequence: TGCGCCAGCAGTGAGTTCCGGACTTCTGGAAACACCATATATTTT.

V gene TRBV11-2 combines with J gene TRBJ1-5; D uncertain. Germline CDR1 and CDR2: SGHAT and FQNNGV. With 5 bases removed from V and 2 bases from J, the gap between germline ends came to 10 bases. The CDR3 extends over 14 amino acids. CDR3 DNA: TGTGCCAGCAGCCTCGGGATGCGCAATCAGCCCCAGCATTTT. As protein: CASSLGMRNQPQHF.

The chain employs TRBV7-9 and TRBJ1-1, with TRBD1 identical over 9 bases. The V gene end was trimmed by 5 bases and the J gene end by 7 bases; junction bases not matched to a gene: 14. Germline-derived CDR1 and CDR2 are SEHNR and FQNEAQ (reference sequence). The CDR3 runs to 16 residues. This CDR3 reads CASSPLGGQGIGEAFF. CDR3 coding DNA: TGTGCCAGCAGCCCTTTGGGGGGACAGGGAATTGGTGAAGCTTTCTTT.

This clone is a singleton in its sample. The CDR3 reads CASSRISQGPGANVLTF. The CDR3 nucleotides are TGTGCCAGCAGTCGGATATCGCAGGGGCCTGGGGCCAACGTCCTGACTTTC. The rearrangement links TRBV5-4 to TRBJ2-6, with D perhaps TRBD1 (6 bases). The CDR3 contains 17 residues. V lost 5 bases, J lost 2 bases, and 17 bases lay in between. Germline V gene data show CDR1 as SGHNT and CDR2 as YYREEE (reference sequence).

In its sample, this clone was seen once. This chain links TRBV27 with TRBJ1-2, with D unclear. This CDR3 is 13 amino acids long. The germline gives CDR1 MNHEY, CDR2 SMNVEV (reference sequence). Trimming removed 6 bases at V and 3 bases at J, with 11 bases between. CDR3 in DNA: TGTGCCAGCAGCCTGACTCGGGACTATGGCTACACCTTC. It translates to CASSLTRDYGYTF.

V and J are TRBV6-5 and TRBJ2-7; D is undetermined. The CDR3 consists of 12 residues. The V gene's germline CDR1 is MNHEY and CDR2 SVGAGI. V was cut by 6 bases and J by 3 bases, with 9 bases left in between. CDR3 coding DNA: TGTGCCAGCAGCCCAGGCAGCTACGAGCAGTACTTC. Translating gives CASSPGSYEQYF.

The chain recombines TRBV19 with TRBJ2-1; 9 nucleotides agree with TRBD1. There are 15 residues in the CDR3. Germline CDR1 and CDR2: LNHDA and SQIVND (reference sequence). V lost 9 bases, J lost 8 bases, and 14 bases stayed unmatched. CDR3 region: CASRIPGQGGDEQFF. CDR3 bases: TGTGCCAGCCGGATCCCGGGACAGGGAGGCGATGAGCAGTTCTTC. Based on the CDR3 plus reference TRBV19 and TRBJ2-1, the full variable domain is DGGITQSPKYLFRKEGQNVTLSCEQNLNHDAMYWYRQDPGQGLRLIYYSQIVNDFQKGDIAEGYSVSREKKESFPLTVTSAQKNPTAFYLCASRIPGQGGDEQFFGPGTRLTVL.

This chain connects TRBV5-8 to TRBJ1-1; possible D gene TRBD1, 5 bases. The CDR3 is made up of 16 amino acids. Per the germline V gene, CDR1 is SGHTS and CDR2 is YDEGEE. The V gene lost 1 base and the J gene lost 0 bases, with 13 bases spanning the gap. As DNA, the CDR3 is TGTGCCAGCAGCTTGTCCTGGGGCTCAATGAACACTGAAGCTTTCTTT. This codes for CASSLSWGSMNTEAFF. The full variable domain, rest sourced from reference TRBV5-8 and TRBJ1-1, is EAGVTQSPTHLIKTRGQQATLRCSPISGHTSVYWYQQALGLGLQFLLWYDEGEERNRGNFPPRFSGRQFPNYSSELNVNALELEDSALYLCASSLSWGSMNTEAFFGQGTRLTVV.

V and J are TRBV25-1 and TRBJ1-2; TRBD1 aligns across 12 bases. This CDR3 region has 16 residues. Germline V CDR1 and CDR2: MGHDK, SYGVNS. After removal of 8 bases from V and 8 bases from J, the junction contained 15 bases not matched to a gene. The CDR3 nucleotides are TGTGCCAGCGAACATACCGGGACAGGGGGCGCTGGAGGCTACACCTTC. This sequence encodes CASEHTGTGGAGGYTF.

This clone has only one observation. The gene calls are TRBV28 and TRBJ1-6; D possibly corresponds to TRBD1 (6 bases). Germline V gives CDR1 MDHEN, CDR2 SYDVKM. The germline V and J ends were trimmed by 6 bases and 6 bases, with 24 bases remaining between them. This CDR3 contains 18 residues. The CDR3 DNA reads as TGTGCCAGCAGGGCAGCTCGGGGTTATCGGGGGGCTAATTCACCCCTCCACTTT. Protein product: CASRAARGYRGANSPLHF.